A selection of T cell receptor beta chains follows, all from one sample in a study of cytomegalovirus exposure and HLA in healthy donors. The protocol was immunoSEQ multiplex PCR, while the TCRdb copy is restricted to in-frame clones and leaves out a portion. The repertoire includes more than 100,000 clones, around three quarters of them detected once, and approximately 3.5% sits in the top ten. Sequenced input: PBMCs. The receptors derive from a woman in her twenties or thirties in good health and CMV-seropositive. Each CDR3 is given with its conserved first and last residue. D genes are given only for firm matches. Size is omitted from some rows. Given values are once, few, many or a class for expanded clones.

clone size	V gene	D gene	J gene	CDR3 DNA	CDR3 protein
.	TRBV28	.	TRBJ1-4	TGTGCCAGCCATAGCGCGGTGTGGACAGTTACTAATGAAAAACTGTTTTTT	CASHSAVWTVTNEKLFF
.	TRBV30	TRBD1	TRBJ1-3	TGTGCCTATAATCGACAGGGACGAAACACCATATATTTT	CAYNRQGRNTIYF
few	TRBV10-3	TRBD2	TRBJ2-3	TGTGCCACCCTGGCACTAGCGGGGACCACAGATACGCAGTATTTT	CATLALAGTTDTQYF
.	TRBV28	.	TRBJ1-1	TGTGCCAGCAGTTTGAGGCCCTACGTAGCTGAAGCTTTCTTT	CASSLRPYVAEAFF
.	TRBV4-3	.	TRBJ1-2	TGCGCCAGCAGCCAAGATCAACAGTTCTATGGCTACACCTTC	CASSQDQQFYGYTF
.	TRBV6-1	.	TRBJ2-3	TGTGCCAGCAGTGAACCGAGGTTAAGCGGTAGCACAGATACGCAGTATTTT	CASSEPRLSGSTDTQYF
.	TRBV5-4	.	TRBJ1-3	TGTGCCAGCAGCTCTCCCGGGACTGAAACTGGAAACACCATATATTTT	CASSSPGTETGNTIYF
few	TRBV7-3	TRBD2	TRBJ2-3	TGTGCCAGCAGCCCTAGCGGGGGGGCCTCAGATACGCAGTATTTT	CASSPSGGASDTQYF
.	TRBV2	.	TRBJ1-1	TGTGCCAGCAGTGAAGAAATCTGGGGGGACACTGAAGCTTTCTTT	CASSEEIWGDTEAFF
.	TRBV7-2	.	TRBJ2-7	TGTGCCAGCAGCTTAGGGCTAGGAGAATCCACCTACGAGCAGTACTTC	CASSLGLGESTYEQYF
.	TRBV5-1	TRBD1	TRBJ1-2	TGCGCCAGCAGCCTTGGGGACAGTGCTGGCTACACCTTC	CASSLGDSAGYTF
.	TRBV5-1	TRBD1	TRBJ2-2	TGCGCCAGCAGCTTAGACAGGGGGGACACCGGGGAGCTGTTTTTT	CASSLDRGDTGELFF
once	TRBV6-1	TRBD1	TRBJ1-2	TGTGCCAGCAGTAGGGACAGCCCGGTGTATGGCTACACCTTC	CASSRDSPVYGYTF
.	TRBV30	.	TRBJ2-3	TGTGCCTGGGGTTTGAGAGATACGCAGTATTTT	CAWGLRDTQYF
.	TRBV6-6	.	TRBJ2-3	TGTGCCAGCAGTTCCCTCACAGATACGCAGTATTTT	CASSSLTDTQYF
.	TRBV27	TRBD1	TRBJ1-5	TGTGCCAGCAGTCCGACAGGGTGGCCCAATCAGCCCCAGCATTTT	CASSPTGWPNQPQHF
few	TRBV4-1	.	TRBJ1-2	TGCGCCAGCAGCCAACGCGACAGGTACGGAAGCTACACCTTC	CASSQRDRYGSYTF
.	TRBV19	TRBD1	TRBJ2-7	TGTGCCAGTAGTACCGCCGGGACAGGGGCCTCCTACGAGCAGTACTTC	CASSTAGTGASYEQYF
.	TRBV18	TRBD1	TRBJ2-7	TGTGCCAGCTCACCCAACCGGCTGGGACAGAGGTTTGAGCAGTACTTC	CASSPNRLGQRFEQYF
.	TRBV2	TRBD1	TRBJ1-6	TGTGCCAGCAGTGGGGGACAGGGTCAATCACCCCTCCACTTT	CASSGGQGQSPLHF
once	TRBV5-1	TRBD1	TRBJ2-7	TGCGCCAGCAGTTCAGGGACAGGGTCGGTCGGGCAGTACTTC	CASSSGTGSVGQYF
.	TRBV2	TRBD1	TRBJ1-2	TGTGCCGGAGGGACAGGTCATAACTATGGCTACACCTTC	CAGGTGHNYGYTF
few	TRBV5-1	.	TRBJ1-1	TGCGCCAGCAGCCAACAGGGAGTGAACACTGAAGCTTTCTTT	CASSQQGVNTEAFF
.	TRBV5-1	TRBD2	TRBJ2-7	TGCGCCAGCAGCTTGTGGAGCGGGGGTTCCTACGAGCAGTACTTC	CASSLWSGGSYEQYF
.	TRBV19	.	TRBJ1-5	TGTGCCAGTAGTATCGGCAGGGTAGTCAATCAGCCCCAGCATTTT	CASSIGRVVNQPQHF
.	TRBV15	TRBD1	TRBJ2-2	TGTGCCACCAGCCTTCGGACAGGGTTGATTGGGGAGCTGTTTTTT	CATSLRTGLIGELFF
.	TRBV7-6	.	TRBJ1-5	TGTGCCAGCAGCCCCCATCCGGCAGGGCGCAATCAGCCCCAGCATTTT	CASSPHPAGRNQPQHF
.	TRBV14	.	TRBJ2-3	TGTGCCAGCAGCTACCACTCTAGGGGAGATACGCAGTATTTT	CASSYHSRGDTQYF
.	TRBV7-7	.	TRBJ2-5	TGTGCCAGCAGCCACAACCCCCCGTCCCAGGGGGGAGAGACCCAGTACTTC	CASSHNPPSQGGETQYF